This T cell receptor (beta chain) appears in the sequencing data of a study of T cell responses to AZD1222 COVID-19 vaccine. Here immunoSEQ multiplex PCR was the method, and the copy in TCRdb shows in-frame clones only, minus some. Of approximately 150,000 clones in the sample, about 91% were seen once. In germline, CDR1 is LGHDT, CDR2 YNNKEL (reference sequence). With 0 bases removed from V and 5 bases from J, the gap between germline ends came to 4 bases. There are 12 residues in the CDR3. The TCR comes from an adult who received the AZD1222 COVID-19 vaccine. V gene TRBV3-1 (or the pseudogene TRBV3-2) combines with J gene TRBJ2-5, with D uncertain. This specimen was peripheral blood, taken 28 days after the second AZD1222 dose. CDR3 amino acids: CASSQEHETQYF. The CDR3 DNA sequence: TGTGCCAGCAGCCAAGAACACGAGACCCAGTACTTC.